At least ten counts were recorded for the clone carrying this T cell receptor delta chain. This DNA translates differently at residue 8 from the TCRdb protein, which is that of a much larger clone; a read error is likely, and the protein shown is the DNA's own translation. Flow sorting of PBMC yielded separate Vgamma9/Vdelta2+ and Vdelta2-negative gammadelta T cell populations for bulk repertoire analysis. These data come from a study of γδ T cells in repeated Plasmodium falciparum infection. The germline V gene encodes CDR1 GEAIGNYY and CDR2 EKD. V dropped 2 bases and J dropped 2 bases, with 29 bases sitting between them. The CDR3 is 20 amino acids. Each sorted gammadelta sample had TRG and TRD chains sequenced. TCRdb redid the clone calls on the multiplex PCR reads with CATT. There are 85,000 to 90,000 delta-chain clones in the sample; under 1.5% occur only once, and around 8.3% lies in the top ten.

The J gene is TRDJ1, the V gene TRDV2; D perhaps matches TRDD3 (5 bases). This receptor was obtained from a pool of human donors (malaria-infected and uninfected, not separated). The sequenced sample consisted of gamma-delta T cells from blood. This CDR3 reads CACDRRYRVTKGRTTDKLIF. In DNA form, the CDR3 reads TGTGCCTGTGACAGACGGTACCGGGTCACCAAGGGGAGGACGACCGATAAACTCATCTTT.